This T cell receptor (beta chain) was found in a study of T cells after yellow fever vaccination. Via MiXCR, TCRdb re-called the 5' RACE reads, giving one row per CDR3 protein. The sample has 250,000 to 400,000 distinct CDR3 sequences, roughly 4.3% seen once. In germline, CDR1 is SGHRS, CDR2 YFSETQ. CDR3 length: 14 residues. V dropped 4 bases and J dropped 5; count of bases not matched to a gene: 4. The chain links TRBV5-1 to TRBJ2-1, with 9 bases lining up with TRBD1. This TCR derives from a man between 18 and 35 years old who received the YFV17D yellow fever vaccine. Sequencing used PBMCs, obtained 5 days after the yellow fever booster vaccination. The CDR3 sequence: CASSQQGADNEQFF. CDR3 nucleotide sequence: TGCGCCAGCAGCCAACAGGGGGCGGACAATGAGCAGTTCTTC.